Each of the 10 T cell receptor beta chains below was sequenced from the same sample in a study of T cells in narcolepsy. Profiling relied on immunoSEQ multiplex PCR, and the TCRdb table lists in-frame clones only, not all of them. The table records about 21,000 clones, about 91% of them present only once. The sequencing sample was made of CD45RA- memory CD4+ T cells from PBMCs. These receptor sequences come from a human donor with narcolepsy.

The CDR3 DNA sequence: TGCAGCGCCGCGGAGGGGTCGCTCTACGAGCAGTACTTC. Its translation: CSAAEGSLYEQYF. This rearrangement joins TRBV29-1 to TRBJ2-7; D is possibly TRBD2 (6 bases). In germline, CDR1 is SQVTM, CDR2 ANQGSEA. This CDR3 is built from 13 residues. V gave up 7 bases and J gave up 3 bases, with 16 bases separating them.

The chain is built from TRBV5-4 and TRBJ1-1, with D hard to call. The V end was cut by 4 bases, the J end by 0 bases, with 10 bases between. This CDR3 has 14 residues. From germline, CDR1 is SGHNT and CDR2 YYREEE (reference sequence). CDR3 region: CASSLAVMNTEAFF. Here the CDR3 DNA reads TGTGCCAGCAGCCTGGCGGTGATGAACACTGAAGCTTTCTTT.

CDR3 sequence reads: CASSSLAGGPDTQYF. For the CDR3, the DNA is TGTGCCAGCAGTTCACTAGCGGGAGGCCCAGATACGCAGTATTTT. This chain joins TRBV6-5 and TRBJ2-3; TRBD2 agrees at 12 bases. The length of the CDR3 is 15 residues. Germline-derived CDR1 and CDR2 are MNHEY and SVGAGI. The V and J ends lost 4 bases and 4 bases, in that order; junction bases with no gene match: 3.

The chain uses TRBV5-1 and TRBJ2-2; 11 bases are a match to TRBD2. V was clipped by 5 bases and J by 1 base; unmatched bases: 7. The V gene's germline CDR1 is SGHRS and CDR2 YFSETQ. The length of the CDR3 is 17 residues. The CDR3 sequence is CASSRLAGGGNTGELFF. The CDR3 DNA reads as TGCGCCAGCAGTAGGCTAGCGGGAGGAGGGAACACCGGGGAGCTGTTTTTT.

This clone has a single count. The chain carries TRBV29-1 and TRBJ2-3; TRBD1 matches at 9 bases. The CDR3 covers 14 residues. V dropped 5 bases and J dropped 1; count of bases not matched to a gene: 4. Germline V gene data show CDR1 as SQVTM and CDR2 as ANQGSEA. CDR3 bases: TGCAGCGTTACAGGGGGCCTGGGCACAGATACGCAGTATTTT. This translates into CSVTGGLGTDTQYF.

The CDR3 here is CASSLGAGGVYSGYTF. In DNA form, the CDR3 reads TGTGCCAGCAGTTTGGGGGCAGGGGGCGTTTATTCTGGCTACACCTTC. The chain joins TRBV28 to TRBJ1-2, with 8 bases aligning to TRBD1. The junction had 13 bases not matched to a gene; V was cut back by 3 bases and J by 7 bases. Germline V gives CDR1 MDHEN, CDR2 SYDVKM. This CDR3 is built from 16 residues.

The CDR3 sequence: CASSYPQKLGETQYF. The DNA for the CDR3 is TGTGCCAGCAGTTACCCCCAGAAATTAGGGGAGACCCAGTACTTC. The chain couples TRBV6-6 to TRBJ2-5, with D unclear. Trimming stripped 2 bases from V and 5 bases from J, with 15 bases between. The germline gives CDR1 MNHNY, CDR2 SVGAGI (reference sequence). The CDR3 sequence is 15 residues long.

This chain links TRBV6-5 with TRBJ1-1, with a weak D call TRBD1 (6 bases). Germline CDR1 MNHEY, CDR2 SVGAGI. V was trimmed by 5 bases and J by 6 bases, leaving 13 bases between them. The CDR3 extends over 13 amino acids. In nucleotides, the CDR3 is TGTGCCAGCAGTCGAGGAGGGGGATCTGAAGCTTTCTTT. Its translation: CASSRGGGSEAFF.

The CDR3 protein is CASSYGLAANYGYTF. The CDR3 DNA follows: TGTGCCAGCAGTTACGGGCTAGCGGCCAACTATGGCTACACCTTC. The chain has TRBV6-6 and TRBJ1-2; D uncertain. Trimming cost V 2 bases and J 2 bases, with 12 bases left between them. The CDR3 covers 15 residues. CDR1 is MNHNY and CDR2 is SVGAGI in the germline V gene (reference sequence).

The genes are TRBV5-1 and TRBJ2-7; D is unresolved. Germline-derived CDR1 and CDR2 are SGHRS and YFSETQ. The ends were cut back, 3 bases at V and 4 bases at J, with 14 bases in the middle. CDR3 size: 14 residues. As DNA, the CDR3 is TGCGCCAGCAGCTCCATCCCGGGCGAATACGAGCAGTACTTC. It encodes CASSSIPGEYEQYF.